Following are 4 T cell receptor beta chains from one sample sequenced in a study of blood T cell repertoires in COVID-19. Data came from immunoSEQ multiplex PCR; TCRdb stores just in-frame clones and leaves some out. The table shows about 62,000 clones, with around 86% occurring only once. The sample comprised peripheral blood. Receptors were obtained from a woman aged 80 or over with acute or convalescent COVID-19.

This chain connects TRBV5-1 to TRBJ1-4; 11 positions match TRBD1. Losses at the gene ends were 0 bases for V and 7 bases for J; bases not matched to a gene: 2. This CDR3 comprises 15 residues. CDR1 is SGHRS and CDR2 is YFSETQ in the germline V gene. In DNA form, the CDR3 reads TGCGCCAGCAGCTTGGGGACAGGGGGCGGTGAAAAACTGTTTTTT. Translated, it gives CASSLGTGGGEKLFF.

The chain carries TRBV18 and TRBJ2-2; the match to TRBD2 covers 12 bases. V was clipped by 5 bases and J by 2 bases; unmatched bases: 6. Per the germline V gene, CDR1 is KGHSH and CDR2 is LQKENI. The CDR3 is 17 residues long. This CDR3 is CASSSRTSGTNTGELFF. DNA for the CDR3: TGTGCCAGCTCATCGCGGACTAGCGGGACTAACACCGGGGAGCTGTTTTTT.

The chain has TRBV2 and TRBJ2-1, with 12 bases aligning to TRBD1. The V gene's germline CDR1 is SNHLY and CDR2 FYNNEI. There are 18 residues in the CDR3. V was clipped by 6 bases and J by 2 bases; unmatched bases: 11. The CDR3: CASRRTWGTGGPYNEQFF. DNA of the CDR3: TGTGCCAGCAGGCGGACCTGGGGGACAGGGGGCCCCTACAATGAGCAGTTCTTC.

V gene TRBV10-3 combines with J gene TRBJ1-5; no firm D call. CDR1 and CDR2 from the germline V gene are ENHRY and SYGVKD. This CDR3 region has 17 residues. The V and J ends lost 0 bases and 6 bases respectively, with 18 bases between them. The CDR3 reads CAISESLNPGGSQPQHF. Written as DNA, the CDR3 is TGTGCCATCAGTGAGTCGCTAAACCCGGGAGGGAGTCAGCCCCAGCATTTT.